The 5 T cell receptor beta chains in this list originate from one sample, sequenced in a study of T cells in women clearing cervical HPV infection. This table comes from immunoSEQ multiplex PCR, and its TCRdb copy is limited to in-frame clones, with some not included. The data include some 30,000 clones; the top ten clones carry about 3.1%. Sequenced input: blood buffy coat. These receptors all stem from a woman aged 18-69 years with a cervical HPV16 infection that either progressed to CIN3+ or cleared (not recorded which).

The sequenced part of the CDR3 DNA is TGTGCCAGCAGCTTAGCTTGGGGGACACAAAGAGGCGAG. Protein: CASSLAWGTQRGE. The whole CDR3 protein reads CASSLAWGTQRGEQYF. The rearrangement links TRBV7-2 to TRBJ2-7; tentatively, D is TRBD1 (6 bases). The CDR3 end falls 3 residues outside the read, so it is completed with the germline J gene. The CDR3 spans 16 residues. Germline V gives CDR1 SGHTA, CDR2 FQGNSA. Between the trimmed V and J ends, which lost 0 bases and 6 bases, there was a span of 18 bases.

Concerning this clone itself: The read ends 3 residues shy of where the CDR3 ends; the end is completed using the germline J gene. J is TRBJ2-7 and V is TRBV20-1; D not certain. The V end lost 1 base, the J end lost 1 base, and 8 bases lay between the germline ends. Germline V gene sequence: CDR1 DFQATT, CDR2 SNEGSKA (reference sequence). This CDR3 has 13 amino acids. The covered CDR3 bases are TGCAGTGCTAGAGGCCTGCTATCCTACGAG. This codes for CSARGLLSYE. The CDR3 in full is CSARGLLSYEQYF.

As regards this clone: The read halts 3 residues ahead of the CDR3 end, with the missing end drawn from the germline J gene. V usage is TRBV29-1 and J usage is TRBJ1-1, with D possibly matching TRBD1 (5 bases). CDR1 SQVTM and CDR2 ANQGSEA come from the germline V gene. V gave up 6 bases and J gave up 1 base, with 18 bases separating them. The CDR3 sequence is 15 residues long. The CDR3 region is CSVKAGLRTNTEAFF. Incomplete CDR3 DNA: TGCAGCGTGAAGGCGGGGCTAAGAACGAACACTGAA.

To note about this clone: The read ends 3 residues early relative to the CDR3; the germline J gene fills the gap. This sequence joins TRBV5-1 and TRBJ2-5; a weak D match, TRBD2 (6 bases). CDR3 length equals 14 residues. Germline CDR1 and CDR2: SGHRS and YFSETQ. Trimming removed 2 bases at V and 4 bases at J, with 12 bases between. The CDR3 bases that were read are TGCGCCAGCAGCTTACAGACTAGTATAGAGACC. This encodes CASSLQTSIET. The whole CDR3 reads CASSLQTSIETQYF.

With respect to this clone: The CDR3 is cut off 3 residues early in the read; its end comes from the germline J gene. The V and J genes are TRBV7-8 and TRBJ2-1; perhaps TRBD1 as D (5 bases). Trimming left V 5 bases short and J 5 bases short, with 13 bases between. This CDR3 region has 14 residues. The V gene's germline CDR1 is SGHVS and CDR2 FQNEAQ. CDR3 bases read: TGTGCCAGCAGCCCCCAGGGATTCCACAATGAG. Protein product: CASSPQGFHNE. The whole CDR3 protein is CASSPQGFHNEQFF. The entire variable domain, with the rest obtained from reference TRBV7-8 and TRBJ2-1, is as follows: GAGVSQSPRYKVAKRGQDVALRCDPISGHVSLFWYQQALGQGPEFLTYFQNEAQLDKSGLPSDRFFAERPEGSVSTLKIQRTQQEDSAVYLCASSPQGFHNEQFFGPGTRLTVL.